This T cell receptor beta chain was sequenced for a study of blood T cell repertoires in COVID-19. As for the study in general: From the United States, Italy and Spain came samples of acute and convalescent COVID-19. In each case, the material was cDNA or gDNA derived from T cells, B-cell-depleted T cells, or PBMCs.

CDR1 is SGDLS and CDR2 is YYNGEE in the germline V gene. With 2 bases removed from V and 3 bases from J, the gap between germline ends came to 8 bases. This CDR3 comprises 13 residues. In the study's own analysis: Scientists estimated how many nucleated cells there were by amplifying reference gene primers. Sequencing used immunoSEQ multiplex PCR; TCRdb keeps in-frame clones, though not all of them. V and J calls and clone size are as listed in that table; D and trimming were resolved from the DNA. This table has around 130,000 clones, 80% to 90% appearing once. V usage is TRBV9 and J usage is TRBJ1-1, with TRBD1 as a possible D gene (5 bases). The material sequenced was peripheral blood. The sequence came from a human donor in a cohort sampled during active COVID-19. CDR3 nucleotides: TGTGCCAGCAGCGTCAGACAGTACACTGAAGCTTTCTTT. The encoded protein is CASSVRQYTEAFF.